This entry lists 9 T cell receptor beta chains sequenced from one sample in a study of spatial heterogeneity in lung cancer. TCRdb itself ran the 5' RACE reads through MiXCR, one entry per CDR3 protein. The sample carries some 41,000 distinct CDR3 sequences, 22% recorded once. Indicated time point: blood at routine non-recurrence follow-up after resection. The specimen comprised PBMCs, sampled at follow-up. These receptors all stem from a female donor with early-stage non-small cell lung cancer.

This clonotype was seen ten or more times. The chain recombines TRBV4-1 with TRBJ2-5; tentatively, D is TRBD2 (7 bases). The germline V and J ends were trimmed by 6 bases and 2 bases, with 16 bases remaining between them. The CDR3 is 15 residues long. Germline CDR1 reads MGHRA; CDR2 reads YSYEKL. The CDR3 is CASSLAGASQETQYF. The CDR3 region has the DNA TGCGCCAGCAGTCTTGCGGGGGCTTCTCAAGAGACCCAGTACTTC.

The genes are TRBV7-9 and TRBJ2-1; 8 nucleotides match TRBD2. The CDR3 has 16 amino acids. From germline, CDR1 is SEHNR and CDR2 FQNEAQ (reference sequence). V shed 4 bases and J 7 bases; nucleotides not matched to a gene: 12. The CDR3 region is CASSSRRGAGNNEQFF. CDR3 sequence (DNA): TGTGCCAGCAGCTCCCGGCGGGGGGCGGGTAATAATGAGCAGTTCTTC.

V gene TRBV20-1 combines with J gene TRBJ1-5, with 7 bases identical to TRBD1. J was trimmed by 5 bases and V by 4 bases; bases with no gene match: 2. The CDR3 is 12 amino acids. In germline, CDR1 is DFQATT, CDR2 SNEGSKA (reference sequence). The CDR3 reads CSANRGDQPQHF. The CDR3 DNA follows: TGCAGTGCTAACAGGGGAGATCAGCCCCAGCATTTT.

The V gene is TRBV7-3, the J gene TRBJ2-7, with 10 bases identical to TRBD2. Germline V lookup: CDR1 SGHTA, CDR2 FQGTGA. This CDR3 region has 15 residues. The V gene end was trimmed by 2 bases and the J gene end by 1 base; junction bases not matched to a gene: 2. The CDR3: CASSLQAGGSYEQYF. CDR3 sequence (DNA): TGTGCCAGCAGCTTACAAGCGGGAGGGTCCTACGAGCAGTACTTC.

V usage is TRBV20-1 and J usage is TRBJ2-5; the D is unclear. Germline values: CDR1 DFQATT, CDR2 SNEGSKA (reference sequence). The CDR3 is made up of 13 amino acids. Trimming removed 1 base from V and 5 bases from J, with 11 bases in between. In nucleotides, the CDR3 is TGCAGTGCTAGAGCTCGGCGCGAGGAGACCCAGTACTTC. Encoded protein: CSARARREETQYF.

The genes are TRBV21-1 and TRBJ2-3; the DNA was not used to check the table's D call, TRBD2. TRBV21-1 is described as a pseudogene. The CDR3 has 16 residues. Here the CDR3 DNA reads TGTGCCAGCTCACGGACGGGGACTCTCGTCGAAAATACGCAGTATTTT. The encoded protein is CASSRTGTLVENTQYF.

The CDR3 protein is CASIRGAGGPQETQYF. The DNA of the CDR3 is TGTGCCAGCATCCGCGGAGCGGGGGGGCCCCAAGAGACCCAGTACTTC. The V call is TRBV11-2, the J call TRBJ2-5; 10 bases are shared with TRBD2. V trimming: 7 bases; J trimming: 1 base; junction bases outside the gene matches: 9. In germline, CDR1 is SGHAT, CDR2 FQNNGV. The CDR3 loop spans 16 amino acids.

This clonotype was counted at least ten times. V and J are TRBV11-2 and TRBJ2-3; D is perhaps TRBD2 (6 bases). Deletions cut 7 bases from V and 1 base from J, with 15 bases between. This CDR3 contains 15 residues. CDR1 is SGHAT and CDR2 is FQNNGV in the germline V gene. CDR3 coding DNA: TGTGCCAGCACCAAGGGGCGGGGTGGCACAGATACGCAGTATTTT. Amino acids: CASTKGRGGTDTQYF.

Many counts were recorded for this clonotype. The chain has TRBV6-5 and TRBJ1-4; 7 positions agree with TRBD1. Germline V lookup: CDR1 MNHEY, CDR2 SVGAGI. This CDR3 has 14 residues. V lost 6 bases to trimming and J lost 10 bases; unmatched junction nucleotides: 11. The CDR3 sequence is CASRPGTNRGKLFF. The CDR3 coding sequence is TGTGCCAGCAGGCCCGGAACAAACAGGGGAAAACTGTTTTTT.